A selection of T cell receptor beta chains follows, all from one sample in a study of blood T cell repertoires in COVID-19. Sequencing used immunoSEQ multiplex PCR; TCRdb keeps in-frame clones, though not all of them. The sample includes about 280,000 clones, 89% of them seen just once. The sequencing input was peripheral blood. These receptors were collected from a woman aged 25 to 39 with COVID-19, enrolled during active disease. The CDR3 runs from the conserved cysteine through the conserved F or W. D genes are given only for firm matches. For some rows the clone size is stated as once, few or many, or as a class when expanded; others skip it.

j_call d_call clone_size v_call cdr3_nt cdr3_aa
TRBJ1-6 TRBD1 - TRBV27 TGTGCCAGCAGGGGTTGGGGACAGGGGCATTCACCCCTCCACTTT CASRGWGQGHSPLHF
TRBJ2-1 TRBD2 once TRBV9 TGTGCCAGCAGCGTAGAATTGGCGGGGGGGCGTTTCGAGCAGTTCTTC CASSVELAGGRFEQFF
TRBJ2-7 TRBD1 - TRBV19 TGTGCCAGTAGCTTAGGGACAGACTACGAGCAGTACTTC CASSLGTDYEQYF
TRBJ1-1 TRBD1 - TRBV15 TGTGCCACCAGCAGAGGACAGGGAGCTGAAGCTTTCTTT CATSRGQGAEAFF
TRBJ2-7 - once TRBV25-1 TGTGCCAGCAGATATACCGGCGAGCAGTACTTC CASRYTGEQYF
TRBJ1-1 - - TRBV2 TGTGCCAGCAGACCCGGGGGAAACACTGAAGCTTTCTTT CASRPGGNTEAFF
TRBJ2-3 - - TRBV5-1 TGCGCCAGCAGCCCAGGTGTTCTACCGACCGATACGCAGTATTTT CASSPGVLPTDTQYF
TRBJ2-3 - - TRBV9 TGTGCCAGCAGCGCGGGCGGGCTATCAGATACGCAGTATTTT CASSAGGLSDTQYF
TRBJ2-1 TRBD2 - TRBV11-2 TGTGCCAGCAGCTCGGGACTAGCGGGGGTCGGTGAGCAGTTCTTC CASSSGLAGVGEQFF
TRBJ2-1 - - TRBV6-5 TGTGCCAGCAGTCCCGGGACACATTACAATGAGCAGTTCTTC CASSPGTHYNEQFF
TRBJ1-4 TRBD1 few TRBV18 TGTGCCAGCACCAAGGACAGGGCGGAAGAAAAACTGTTTTTT CASTKDRAEEKLFF
TRBJ2-7 TRBD2 - TRBV6-5 TGTGCCAGCACCCCTAGCGGGGGGGTAACCTACGAGCAGTACTTC CASTPSGGVTYEQYF
TRBJ1-3 - - TRBV4-1 TGCGCCAGCAGCCAAGTTCAGGACAGCGATAATTTTGGAAACACCATATATTTT CASSQVQDSDNFGNTIYF
TRBJ1-2 - - TRBV19 TGTGCCAGTAGTATAGACGAACGGTTATATGGCTACACCTTC CASSIDERLYGYTF
TRBJ1-5 TRBD1 - TRBV29-1 TGCAGCGTTGCCTATGAGGGGGCTAGCAATCAGCCCCAGCATTTT CSVAYEGASNQPQHF
TRBJ2-7 TRBD1 few TRBV10-2 TGCGCCAGCACCATGATGACAGGGAGCGAGCAGTACTTC CASTMMTGSEQYF
TRBJ1-6 TRBD1 - TRBV4-1 TGCGCCAGCAGCCGAGAGGACAGGGCCGATTCACCCCTCCACTTT CASSREDRADSPLHF
TRBJ2-3 TRBD2 - TRBV5-4 TGTGCCAGCAGCTTGGAGAGAGCGGGGGGGGGCACAGATACGCAGTATTTT CASSLERAGGGTDTQYF
TRBJ2-7 TRBD1 - TRBV5-1 TGCGCCAGCAGCACGGAGGACAGGGGGCTTTACGAGCAGTACTTC CASSTEDRGLYEQYF
TRBJ1-2 TRBD1 - TRBV5-1 TGCGCCAGCAGCTTGGTCTCTGGACAGGGAGGGTACACCTTC CASSLVSGQGGYTF
TRBJ1-1 TRBD1 - TRBV15 TGTGCCACCAGCAGAGGATGGACAGGGAACACTGAAGCTTTCTTT CATSRGWTGNTEAFF
TRBJ2-1 - - TRBV27 TGTGCCAGCAGTTTAGGGGGGTTTTCGATTAGGCAGTTCTTC CASSLGGFSIRQFF
TRBJ1-4 TRBD1 few TRBV2 TGTGCCAGCAGAAGGACAGGGGGTCGCGAAAAACTGTTTTTT CASRRTGGREKLFF
TRBJ1-1 - once TRBV19 TGTGCCAGTAGTTGGCAGGGATTGAACACTGAAGCTTTCTTT CASSWQGLNTEAFF
TRBJ1-6 TRBD1 - TRBV5-1 TGCGCCAGCAGCTTGGGGGACAGGGGAAACGGTAATAGTTCACCCCTCCACTTT CASSLGDRGNGNSSPLHF
TRBJ2-5 - - TRBV12-3/TRBV12-4 TGTGCCATACAGACAGCAGGCGAGACCCAGTACTTC CAIQTAGETQYF
TRBJ2-5 - - TRBV2 TGTGCCAGCAGTAGACAGTCTAAACAAGAGACCCAGTACTTC CASSRQSKQETQYF
TRBJ2-5 - - TRBV5-5 TGTGCCAGCAGCGAGACACGGGGAGAGACCCAGTACTTC CASSETRGETQYF
TRBJ2-5 - once TRBV7-2 TGTGCCAGCAGCTTATCGGAGGCGGCGAGGACCCAGTACTTC CASSLSEAARTQYF
TRBJ1-3 - - TRBV7-9 TGTGCCAGCAGGACAGGCTCTGGAAACACCATATATTTT CASRTGSGNTIYF
TRBJ1-5 - - TRBV5-6 TGTGCCAGCAGCTTGCGGAGGGGCAATCAGCCCCAGCATTTT CASSLRRGNQPQHF
TRBJ1-1 - - TRBV19 TGTGCCAGTACTCCCAAAGGGGGGGGCGTCTTCGGGAAGGCTTTCTTT CASTPKGGGVFGKAFF
TRBJ2-1 TRBD2 - TRBV5-1 TGCGCCAGCAGCCCGACTAGCGGGGGGAATGAGCAGTTCTTC CASSPTSGGNEQFF
TRBJ2-7 TRBD1 - TRBV18 TGTGCCAGCTCACCGAGACAGGGCGGGCAGTACTTC CASSPRQGGQYF
TRBJ1-3 - - TRBV4-1 TGCGCCAGCAGCCCTTTGGGACTGTTTGGAAACACCATATATTTT CASSPLGLFGNTIYF
TRBJ2-5 TRBD1 - TRBV2 TGTGCCACTTCCTCAGGGGGCCATCAGACCCAGTACTTC CATSSGGHQTQYF
TRBJ1-2 - - TRBV4-1 TGCGCCAGCAGCCACACAGGGTCCGAAGGCTACACCTTC CASSHTGSEGYTF